This TCR beta chain was observed in a study of beta chain features in type 1 diabetes. Notes on this clone: The antigen remains unidentified.

The germline V gene has CDR1 SGHTA and CDR2 FQGTGA. This CDR3 region has 14 residues. J gave up 6 bases and V 5 bases, and 5 bases lay outside the gene matches. A single heparinised blood sample, averaging roughly 0.11 L, was obtained per donor. Study findings and constraints: Shortening that was moderate but significant affected the TCRB CDR3s of Type 1 diabetes patients in all four CD4+ subsets. Naive, central memory and Treg TCRB repertoires seemed to resemble each other more closely in patients than they did in healthy donors. The VDJ junctions of type 1 diabetes patients carried fewer insertions and more deletions.

The investigators reverse transcribed all of the isolated RNA, so they sequenced expressed TCRB transcripts. Roughly 3.57 million reads on average were seen across naive, central memory and regulatory T cell samples. Clones were read by immunoSEQ multiplex PCR, and TCRdb kept only the in-frame ones, dropping some. The table shows hundreds of thousands of clones, with more than 12% occurring only once. The chain combines TRBV7-3 with TRBJ2-1, with TRBD1 identical over 9 bases. The sequencing sample was made of naive CD4+ T cells from blood. The TCR originated in a man younger than 35 with type 1 diabetes. CDR3 nucleotides: TGTGCCAGCAGCACAGGGGGCGCAGGCAATGAGCAGTTCTTC. Protein sequence: CASSTGGAGNEQFF.